The subject of this entry is one TCR beta chain. Its matching antigen is unknown. Vbeta (60) and Jbeta (13) primers were used in the PCR. Clones were read by immunoSEQ multiplex PCR, and TCRdb kept only the in-frame ones, dropping some. The sample has approximately 190,000 clones, roughly 68% seen once. Trimming at V came to 7 bases and at J to 4 bases, leaving 5 bases not matched to a gene. Germline V gene data show CDR1 as MNHEY and CDR2 as SVGAGI. The CDR3 is 13 amino acids. These data belong to a study of cytomegalovirus exposure and HLA in healthy donors. Overall study results and limits: Overall, roughly 150 TCR beta chains were annotated as cytomegalovirus-associated. V- and J-gene trimming in TCR beta was tied to a missense DCLRE1C variant by an analysis performed later. Rarity marked most TCR sequences, yet some public TCRs occurred in many donors. Some V segments (TRBV6-2 and TRBV6-3 among them) were excluded as indistinguishable.

The receptor was derived from a woman in her twenties or thirties in good health and CMV-seronegative. This rearrangement joins TRBV6-5 to TRBJ1-2, with 8 bases fitting TRBD1. The sequenced sample was PBMCs. In DNA form, the CDR3 reads TGTGCCAGCAATCCGCAGGGGGCCTATGGCTACACCTTC. This codes for CASNPQGAYGYTF.